Listed below are T cell receptor beta chains from one sample, sequenced in a study of human T cells and chemical hapten exposure. TCRdb redid the calling of the RACE reads with MiXCR, one entry per CDR3 protein. Seen here are around 110,000 distinct CDR3 sequences, around 10% observed once, and the top ten hold around 1.5%. Specimen: whole blood, collected in connection with sensitization to the hapten diphenylcyclopropenone (DPC). These receptors were obtained from a woman between 50 and 59 years old with alopecia areata. Some clones in this sample may be carry-over from other donors' samples. Both conserved end residues are trimmed from each CDR3. Rows may omit the clone size; those that give it use once, few, many or a size class.

CDR3,J,size,V
ASSPPLSRGIETQY,TRBJ2-5,NA,TRBV5-4
ASSQRDNRGLRVDTQY,TRBJ2-3,few,TRBV4-2
SARDPGANYGYT,TRBJ1-2,many,TRBV20-1
SATTGETFYEQY,TRBJ2-7,few,TRBV20-1
ASSPSGGSYEQY,TRBJ2-7,many,TRBV12-3/TRBV12-4
SARGGAPDTQY,TRBJ2-3,many,TRBV20-1
ASSGSGTHRNNEQF,TRBJ2-1,many,TRBV2
ASSSTGTLNTGELF,TRBJ2-2,NA,TRBV7-2
ASSLGPGTSNTGELF,TRBJ2-2,few,TRBV5-4
GAQIGELF,TRBJ2-2,NA,TRBV29-1
ATAKTGLSYNEQF,TRBJ2-1,few,TRBV24-1
SVVELDSYEQY,TRBJ2-7,few,TRBV29-1
SGERQGGTEAF,TRBJ1-1,many,TRBV29-1
ASSEGVTGGGTEAF,TRBJ1-1,many,TRBV10-2
ASSFRGNTGELF,TRBJ2-2,NA,TRBV27
ASSDTASTGNTIY,TRBJ1-3,many,TRBV25-1
STELGRSNYGYT,TRBJ1-2,few,TRBV20-1
ASSLTSGSDEQF,TRBJ2-1,NA,TRBV7-2
ASSVQETTDTQY,TRBJ2-3,few,TRBV25-1
ASSYSTYQRDTDTQY,TRBJ2-3,NA,TRBV6-2/TRBV6-3
ASKPSGSTDTQY,TRBJ2-3,few,TRBV12-3/TRBV12-4
ASSQTGTQQSPLH,TRBJ1-6,NA,TRBV2
ASSLGGQKDYEQY,TRBJ2-7,NA,TRBV5-1
ASSEGQGDWGDQH,TRBJ1-5,many,TRBV18
ASSLALASGRSGEQF,TRBJ2-1,few,TRBV5-4
ASSLVPGGSYEQY,TRBJ2-7,NA,TRBV5-1
ASSGHLGAYNEQF,TRBJ2-1,many,TRBV19
ASSEAQGGNSPLH,TRBJ1-6,many,TRBV6-1
SVDRVNTEAF,TRBJ1-1,NA,TRBV29-1
SVVGANYEQY,TRBJ2-7,NA,TRBV29-1
ASSAAENQPQH,TRBJ1-5,NA,TRBV12-3/TRBV12-4